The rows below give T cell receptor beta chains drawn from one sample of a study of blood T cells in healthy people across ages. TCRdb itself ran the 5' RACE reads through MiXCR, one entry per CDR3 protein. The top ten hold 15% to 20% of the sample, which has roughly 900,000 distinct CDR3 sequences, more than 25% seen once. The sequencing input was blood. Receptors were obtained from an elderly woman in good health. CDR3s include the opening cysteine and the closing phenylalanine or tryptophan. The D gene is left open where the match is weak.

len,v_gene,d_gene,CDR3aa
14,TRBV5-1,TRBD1,CASSADRVGETQYF
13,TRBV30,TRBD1,CACARGQGVEQYF
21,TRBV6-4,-,CASSDSIKNRVLGGPYNEQFF
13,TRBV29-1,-,CSVGWGAPQPQHF
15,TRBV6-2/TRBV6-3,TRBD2,CASSYRGLATGELFF
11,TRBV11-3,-,CASSSGFEAFF
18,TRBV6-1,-,CASSNFIRMRGYTGELFF
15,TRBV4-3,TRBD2,CASSQDVRGADTQYF
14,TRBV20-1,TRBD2,CSATAGGQQETQYF
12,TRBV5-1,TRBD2,CASSLPTSEKYF
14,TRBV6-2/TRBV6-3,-,CASSTQVETGELFF
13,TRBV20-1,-,CSATPAGRETQYF
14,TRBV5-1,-,CASAAGADSSPLHF
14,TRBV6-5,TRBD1,CASSQPAGGFGYTF
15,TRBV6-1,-,CASSEAGAQGQPQHF
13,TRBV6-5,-,CASSYSPQGRSTF
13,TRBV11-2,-,CASGGRGGDTQYF